What follows are 21 T cell receptor beta chains derived from one specimen sequenced in a study of control samples from healthy donors and cancer patients. Generated by immunoSEQ multiplex PCR, the TCRdb table keeps only in-frame clones and is missing some. The sample includes about 120,000 clones, 92% of them seen just once. The sample was PBMCs. Receptor source: an elderly man with head and neck cancer.

The genes are TRBV14 and TRBJ2-7; 7 bases agree with TRBD1. The CDR3 consists of 15 residues. The ends lost 0 bases at V and 2 bases at J; junction bases unmatched: 4. Looked up from germline, CDR1 is SGHDN and CDR2 is FVKESK. For the CDR3, the DNA is TGTGCCAGCAGCCAAGAGTACAGGGGACCCTACGAGCAGTACTTC. As protein: CASSQEYRGPYEQYF.

The chain uses TRBV9 and TRBJ2-7, with 8 bases aligning to TRBD1. The CDR3 extends over 12 amino acids. In germline, CDR1 is SGDLS, CDR2 YYNGEE. V dropped 4 bases and J dropped 6; count of bases not matched to a gene: 3. DNA for the CDR3: TGTGCCAGCAGCTCAACAGGGGGCGAGCAGTACTTC. It is translated as CASSSTGGEQYF.

This clone is a singleton in its sample. The CDR3 DNA is TGCGCCAGCAGCTTGGAGGGCCCAAACATTCAGTACTTC. Translated: CASSLEGPNIQYF. V usage is TRBV5-1 and J usage is TRBJ2-4; no firm D call. V was trimmed by 0 bases and J by 6 bases, leaving 7 bases between them. This CDR3 contains 13 residues. Germline assignment: CDR1 SGHRS and CDR2 YFSETQ.

The chain uses TRBV5-1 and TRBJ2-2, with TRBD2 matching over 10 bases. The CDR3 totals 17 residues. Germline assignment: CDR1 SGHRS and CDR2 YFSETQ. Unmatched junction bases numbered 6, after V lost 4 bases and J lost 0 bases. Written as DNA, the CDR3 is TGCGCCAGCAGCCGGTTAGCGGGGGGCACGAACACCGGGGAGCTGTTTTTT. Its translation: CASSRLAGGTNTGELFF. Combining the CDR3 with reference TRBV5-1 and TRBJ2-2 gives the whole variable domain KAGVTQTPRYLIKTRGQQVTLSCSPISGHRSVSWYQQTPGQGLQFLFEYFSETQRNKGNFPGRFSGRQFSNSRSEMNVSTLELGDSALYLCASSRLAGGTNTGELFFGEGSRLTVL.

This rearrangement joins TRBV4-1 to TRBJ2-5, with 14 bases that match TRBD2. V dropped 2 bases and J dropped 1; count of bases not matched to a gene: 9. Germline V CDR1 and CDR2: MGHRA, YSYEKL. This CDR3 spans 19 amino acids. The CDR3 reads CASSQPGLAGGPSQETQYF. The DNA of the CDR3 is TGCGCCAGCAGCCAACCCGGACTAGCGGGGGGCCCTTCCCAAGAGACCCAGTACTTC.

This chain uses TRBV25-1 with TRBJ1-4, with D perhaps TRBD1 (6 bases). The CDR3 loop spans 14 amino acids. Trimming stripped 4 bases from V and 3 bases from J, with 9 bases between. Germline values: CDR1 MGHDK, CDR2 SYGVNS. CDR3 residues: CASSGAGANEKLFF. The CDR3 bases are TGTGCCAGCAGTGGAGCAGGGGCTAATGAAAAACTGTTTTTT. Together with reference TRBV25-1 and TRBJ1-4, the CDR3 gives the full variable domain: EADIYQTPRYLVIGTGKKITLECSQTMGHDKMYWYQQDPGMELHLIHYSYGVNSTEKGDLSSESTVSRIRTEHFPLTLESARPSHTSQYLCASSGAGANEKLFFGSGTQLSVL.

In DNA form, the CDR3 reads TGTGCCATCAGGGGACAGGAGGAACAGCCCCAGCATTTT. Its protein product is CAIRGQEEQPQHF. The V call is TRBV10-3, the J call TRBJ1-5; TRBD1 matches 8 bases. This CDR3 region has 13 residues. Germline assignment: CDR1 ENHRY and CDR2 SYGVKD. The junction had 5 bases not matched to a gene; V was cut back by 6 bases and J by 7 bases.

J is TRBJ2-1 and V is TRBV3-1 (or the pseudogene TRBV3-2); a weak D match, TRBD1 (6 bases). Germline V gives CDR1 LGHDT, CDR2 YNNKEL (reference sequence). The V end lost 1 base, the J end lost 9 bases, and 10 bases lay between the germline ends. CDR3 length: 13 residues. This CDR3 reads CASSQGQDGEQFF. The CDR3 DNA sequence: TGTGCCAGCAGCCAAGGACAGGACGGTGAGCAGTTCTTC.

The gene calls are TRBV7-9 and TRBJ2-5; D is uncertain. This CDR3 spans 13 amino acids. The ends were cut back, 8 bases at V and 1 base at J, with 11 bases in the middle. Germline CDR1 SEHNR, CDR2 FQNEAQ (reference sequence). CDR3 amino acids: CASQTIFQETQYF. The CDR3 nucleotides read TGTGCCAGCCAAACCATTTTCCAAGAGACCCAGTACTTC.

J is TRBJ2-1 and V is TRBV14; D unclear. Trimming took 4 bases from V and 0 from J, leaving 13 bases between them. The CDR3 loop spans 16 amino acids. Germline-derived CDR1 and CDR2 are SGHDN and FVKESK. The CDR3 region has the DNA TGTGCCAGCAGCCCATTAGGGCGGAGCTCCTACAATGAGCAGTTCTTC. Translated, it gives CASSPLGRSSYNEQFF.

This rearrangement joins TRBV15 to TRBJ2-5; possibly TRBD2 for D (6 bases). The ends were cut back, 1 base at V and 1 base at J, with 16 bases in the middle. Germline-derived CDR1 and CDR2 are LNHNV and YYDKDF (reference sequence). The CDR3 covers 17 residues. CDR3: CATSRVGRGSIQETQYF. The CDR3 nucleotides are TGTGCCACCAGCAGAGTGGGACGGGGGTCGATCCAAGAGACCCAGTACTTC.

The chain recombines TRBV6-1 with TRBJ2-7; D is unresolved. Germline CDR1 is MNHNS and CDR2 is SASEGT. Trimming shortened V by 2 bases and J by 6 bases, and 20 bases separated the two germline ends. This CDR3 is 16 amino acids long. The CDR3 sequence: CASSELGYRPSGEQYF. The CDR3 DNA sequence: TGTGCCAGCAGTGAACTTGGTTACAGACCCTCTGGCGAGCAGTACTTC.

V and J are TRBV29-1 and TRBJ1-5, with 8 bases identical to TRBD1. Trimming removed 3 bases from V and 6 bases from J; junction bases left unmatched: 10. The CDR3 extends over 15 amino acids. Germline V gene lookup returns CDR1 SQVTM and CDR2 ANQGSEA. The CDR3 DNA reads as TGCAGCGTTGATACGGACAGGGCGACTAGTCAGCCCCAGCATTTT. Encoded protein: CSVDTDRATSQPQHF.

The chain has TRBV19 and TRBJ2-3; D is tentatively TRBD1 or TRBD2 (7 bases each). Germline-derived CDR1 and CDR2 are LNHDA and SQIVND (reference sequence). The CDR3 sequence is 15 residues long. V was trimmed by 5 bases and J by 3 bases, leaving 15 bases between them. The CDR3 region is CASSPRQGGTDTQYF. The CDR3 DNA sequence: TGTGCCAGTAGTCCCCGGCAGGGGGGGACAGATACGCAGTATTTT.

CDR3 sequence (DNA): TGTGCCAGCAGTATAATGGGGGGAGATAATCAGCCCCAGCATTTT. Translating it yields CASSIMGGDNQPQHF. J is TRBJ1-5 and V is TRBV6-1; TRBD1 might be the D (5 bases). CDR1 MNHNS and CDR2 SASEGT come from the germline V gene. The CDR3 consists of 15 residues. The V end lost 5 bases, the J end lost 4 bases, and 15 bases lay between the germline ends.

V and J are TRBV10-3 and TRBJ2-3; 10 bases match TRBD2. This CDR3 comprises 15 residues. The V gene's germline CDR1 is ENHRY and CDR2 SYGVKD. With 6 bases clipped from V and 6 bases from J, the junction kept 9 bases outside the gene matches. The CDR3 protein is CAISKREGRVDTQYF. DNA of the CDR3: TGTGCCATCAGCAAGCGGGAGGGGAGGGTGGATACGCAGTATTTT.

With respect to this clone: The sample has other DNA sequences that encode this CDR3 too. V usage is TRBV18 and J usage is TRBJ2-2, with D perhaps TRBD1 (5 bases). V lost 2 bases and J 5 bases, leaving 9 bases between the germline ends. The CDR3 has 14 residues. Germline V gene data show CDR1 as KGHSH and CDR2 as LQKENI. CDR3 loop: CASSPDRRTGELFF. The CDR3 coding sequence is TGTGCCAGCTCACCAGACAGAAGAACCGGGGAGCTGTTTTTT.

The CDR3 loop reads CASSFSELNTEAFF. The CDR3 bases are TGTGCCAGCAGTTTTAGTGAATTGAACACTGAAGCTTTCTTT. The rearrangement joins TRBV6-5 to TRBJ1-1; D uncertain. V gave up 4 bases and J gave up 0 bases, with 9 bases separating them. Germline loops: CDR1 MNHEY, CDR2 SVGAGI. This CDR3 comprises 14 residues.

In regard to this clone: Other DNA sequences from this sample encode an identical CDR3 as well. The gene calls are TRBV30 and TRBJ1-1, with D perhaps TRBD1 (6 bases). The CDR3 contains 12 residues. Germline V gene data show CDR1 as GTSNPN and CDR2 as SVGIG (reference sequence). V lost 8 bases and J 0 bases, leaving 10 bases between the germline ends. The DNA of the CDR3 is TGTGCCAGGCAGGGGATGAACACTGAAGCTTTCTTT. Encoded protein: CARQGMNTEAFF.

V is TRBV7-2 and J is TRBJ2-5; the D call may be TRBD1 or TRBD2 (5 bases each). V gave up 4 bases and J gave up 7 bases, with 16 bases separating them. There are 14 residues in the CDR3. Germline CDR1 and CDR2: SGHTA and FQGNSA. CDR3 bases: TGTGCCAGCAGCTCGCCGGGGTCAGGGCGGACCCAGTACTTC. This translates into CASSSPGSGRTQYF.

This chain links TRBV27 with TRBJ1-2; D is undetermined. Trimming stripped 2 bases from V and 7 bases from J, with 11 bases between. Germline loops: CDR1 MNHEY, CDR2 SMNVEV (reference sequence). The CDR3 sequence is 13 residues long. This chain's CDR3 is CASSLVGEGGYTF. CDR3 sequence (DNA): TGTGCCAGCAGTTTAGTCGGGGAAGGTGGCTACACCTTC.